This T cell receptor (beta chain) came from a study of OX40 agonist ivuxolimab in advanced cancers. Sequenced by immunoSEQ multiplex PCR; TCRdb stores in-frame clones only, minus some. The sample lists roughly 64,000 clones, over 65% occurring once. This clone occurred a few times. This CDR3 has 15 residues. Trimming took 5 bases from V and 2 from J; bases not matched to a gene: 7. Germline-derived CDR1 and CDR2 are SEHNR and FQNEAQ (reference sequence). This material consisted of CD4+ or CD8+ T cells sorted from blood, taken in a trial of the OX40 agonist ivuxolimab. This TCR came from an adult with an advanced solid tumor such as melanoma, head and neck, liver or kidney cancer. The chain recombines TRBV7-9 with TRBJ1-2, with TRBD1 matching over 8 bases. The CDR3 region has the DNA TGTGCCAGCAGCCAGTACAGGGGGAGGAACTATGGCTACACCTTC. Its translation is CASSQYRGRNYGYTF.